This section outlines one T cell receptor (beta chain) sequence together with its context. Per the authors' pipeline: Amplification of reference gene primers was used by the study to estimate nucleated cell counts. The table came from immunoSEQ multiplex PCR; TCRdb's copy has only in-frame clones and leaves some out. The V and J calls and clone size come from that table; D and trimming were worked out from the DNA. The repertoire holds about 59,000 clones, with 70% to 85% as singletons. This record comes from a study of blood T cell repertoires in COVID-19. V gave up 4 bases and J gave up 6 bases, with 19 bases separating them. The V gene's germline CDR1 is SGHDN and CDR2 FVKESK. This CDR3 spans 15 amino acids.

Sequencing was done on a sample of peripheral blood. The receptor was isolated from a human donor in a cohort sampled during active COVID-19. The chain employs TRBV14 and TRBJ2-7; D perhaps matches TRBD2 (6 bases). The CDR3 protein is CASSPVGSLPLEQYF. The CDR3 nucleotides are TGTGCCAGCAGCCCTGTCGGGAGTTTGCCCCTCGAGCAGTACTTC.